One sample yielded the 2 T cell receptor beta chains listed below, sequenced in a study of shared clonotypes between healthy human individuals. The data were produced by immunoSEQ multiplex PCR, yet TCRdb's version contains in-frame clones alone and is incomplete. The sample lists approximately 2.3 million clones, approximately 95% occurring once. Sequencing was done on a sample of naive CD4+ T cells from PBMCs. The subset was: CD45RA+ positively selected. The receptors were sampled from a man aged 18 to 30 in good health. Some clones in this sample may be carry-over from other donors' samples.

V and J are TRBV4-1 and TRBJ2-1; D uncertain. Germline CDR1 MGHRA, CDR2 YSYEKL. V shed 1 base and J shed 8 bases, with 12 bases lying between them. The CDR3 extends over 14 amino acids. DNA for the CDR3: TGCGCCAGCAGCCAAGGCCGGGCTTGGTATGAGCAGTTCTTC. Its protein product is CASSQGRAWYEQFF.

In its sample, this clone was seen once. The gene calls are TRBV19 and TRBJ2-2; either TRBD1 or TRBD2 may fit D (5 bases each). CDR1 LNHDA and CDR2 SQIVND come from the germline V gene (reference sequence). CDR3 size: 18 residues. V lost 3 bases to trimming and J lost 1 base, with 18 bases between them. The CDR3: CASSIPSWGSENTGELFF. The CDR3 DNA reads TGTGCCAGTAGTATCCCGTCTTGGGGGAGCGAGAACACCGGGGAGCTGTTTTTT. Using reference TRBV19 and TRBJ2-2 for the parts outside the CDR3, the full variable domain is DGGITQSPKYLFRKEGQNVTLSCEQNLNHDAMYWYRQDPGQGLRLIYYSQIVNDFQKGDIAEGYSVSREKKESFPLTVTSAQKNPTAFYLCASSIPSWGSENTGELFFGEGSRLTVL.